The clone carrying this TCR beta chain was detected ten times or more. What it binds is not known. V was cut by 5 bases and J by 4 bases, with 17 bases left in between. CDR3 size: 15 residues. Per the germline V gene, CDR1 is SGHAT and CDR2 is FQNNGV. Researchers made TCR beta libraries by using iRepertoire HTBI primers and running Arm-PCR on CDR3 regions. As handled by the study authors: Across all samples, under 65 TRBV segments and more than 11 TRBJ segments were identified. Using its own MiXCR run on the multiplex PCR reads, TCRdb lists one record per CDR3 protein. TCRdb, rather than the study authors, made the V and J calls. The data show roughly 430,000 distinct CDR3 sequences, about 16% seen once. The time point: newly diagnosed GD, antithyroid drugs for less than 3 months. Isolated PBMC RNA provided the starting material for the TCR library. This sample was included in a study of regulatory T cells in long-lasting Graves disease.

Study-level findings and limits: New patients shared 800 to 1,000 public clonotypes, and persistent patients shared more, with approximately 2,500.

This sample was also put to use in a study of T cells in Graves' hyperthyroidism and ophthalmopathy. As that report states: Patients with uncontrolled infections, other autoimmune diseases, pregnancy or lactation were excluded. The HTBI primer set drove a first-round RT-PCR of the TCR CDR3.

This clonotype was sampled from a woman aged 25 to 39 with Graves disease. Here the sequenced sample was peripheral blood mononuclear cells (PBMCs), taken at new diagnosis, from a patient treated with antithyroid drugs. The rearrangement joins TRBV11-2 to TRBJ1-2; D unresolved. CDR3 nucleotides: TGTGCCAGCAGCCGAGACGGGAACAGCTTCTATGGCTACACCTTC. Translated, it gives CASSRDGNSFYGYTF. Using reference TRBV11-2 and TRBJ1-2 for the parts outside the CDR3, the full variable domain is EAGVAQSPRYKIIEKRQSVAFWCNPISGHATLYWYQQILGQGPKLLIQFQNNGVVDDSQLPKDRFSAERLKGVDSTLKIQPAKLEDSAVYLCASSRDGNSFYGYTFGSGTRLTVV.